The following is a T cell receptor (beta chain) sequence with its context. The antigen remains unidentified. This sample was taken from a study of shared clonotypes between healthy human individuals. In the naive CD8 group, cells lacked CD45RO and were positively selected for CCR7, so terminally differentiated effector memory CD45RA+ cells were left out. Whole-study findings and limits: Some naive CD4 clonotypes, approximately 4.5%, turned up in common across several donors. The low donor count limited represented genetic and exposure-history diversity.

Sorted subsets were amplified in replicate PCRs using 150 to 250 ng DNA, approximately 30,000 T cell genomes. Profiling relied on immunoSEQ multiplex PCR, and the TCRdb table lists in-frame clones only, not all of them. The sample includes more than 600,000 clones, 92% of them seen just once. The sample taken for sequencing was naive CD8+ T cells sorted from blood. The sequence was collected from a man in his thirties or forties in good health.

The chain's CDR3 is CASSQALATDNEQFF. In nucleotides, the CDR3 is TGCGCCAGCAGCCAAGCACTAGCCACCGACAATGAGCAGTTCTTC. V gene TRBV4-1 combines with J gene TRBJ2-1, with D maybe TRBD2 (6 bases). V gave up 1 base and J gave up 5 bases, with 12 bases separating them. Germline CDR1 is MGHRA and CDR2 is YSYEKL. The CDR3 totals 15 residues.